This passage covers 23 T cell receptor beta chains from one sample sequenced in a study of type 1 regulatory T cells. TCRdb itself ran the reads through MiXCR, one entry per CDR3 protein. The repertoire has 60,000 to 70,000 distinct CDR3 sequences, about 62% of them found once; the top ten carry 7.6%. These TCRs' antigens remain unknown. The sample was cultured T cells, either the whole culture or a sorted T cell fraction (not recorded which). Noted subset: Tr1-enriched cell product generated in vitro against host alloantigens. The receptors stem from a human donor in good health.

The CDR3 region has the DNA TGTGCCATCAGGGAGACAGGTCGCACAGATACGCAGTATTTT. It translates to CAIRETGRTDTQYF. This chain joins TRBV10-3 and TRBJ2-3; tentatively, D is TRBD1 (6 bases). Germline assignment: CDR1 ENHRY and CDR2 SYGVKD. This CDR3 has 14 residues. V dropped 6 bases and J dropped 1 base, with 11 bases sitting between them.

This chain connects TRBV19 to TRBJ2-1; weak D call: TRBD1 (6 bases). Trimming took off 3 bases at V and 7 bases at J, with 16 bases between the two ends. This CDR3 contains 15 residues. From germline, CDR1 is LNHDA and CDR2 SQIVND (reference sequence). The CDR3 nucleotides read TGTGCCAGTAGTATCCCCTCAGGGGTCAAGAATGAGCAGTTCTTC. Encoded protein: CASSIPSGVKNEQFF.

The chain employs TRBV30 and TRBJ2-7, with D uncertain. V was shortened by 3 bases and J by 7 bases, with 10 bases between the two germline ends. This CDR3 spans 11 amino acids. Germline lookup yields CDR1 GTSNPN and CDR2 SVGIG (reference sequence). This CDR3 is CAWSNNWEQYF. The CDR3 DNA reads as TGTGCCTGGAGCAATAATTGGGAGCAGTACTTC.

The sample holds a few counts of this clonotype. V and J are TRBV9 and TRBJ2-5; D is possibly TRBD2 (6 bases). CDR1 and CDR2 (germline): SGDLS, YYNGEE. Trimming stripped 4 bases from V and 0 bases from J, with 13 bases between. The CDR3 extends over 15 amino acids. CDR3 protein: CASSLGTGYQETQYF. For the CDR3, the DNA is TGTGCCAGCAGCCTGGGGACTGGATACCAAGAGACCCAGTACTTC. Looking up the rest from reference TRBV9 and TRBJ2-5 gives the full variable domain: DSGVTQTPKHLITATGQRVTLRCSPRSGDLSVYWYQQSLDQGLQFLIQYYNGEERAKGNILERFSAQQFPDLHSELNLSSLELGDSALYFCASSLGTGYQETQYFGPGTRLLVL.

V and J are TRBV30 and TRBJ2-2; 8 nucleotides line up with TRBD1. CDR1 and CDR2 (germline): GTSNPN, SVGIG (reference sequence). The ends lost 7 bases at V and 4 bases at J; junction bases unmatched: 8. The CDR3 is made up of 14 amino acids. CDR3 DNA: TGTGCCTCGTCGTTGGACAGGGCCACCGGGGAGCTGTTTTTT. Its protein product is CASSLDRATGELFF. Based on the CDR3 plus reference TRBV30 and TRBJ2-2, the full variable domain is SQTIHQWPATLVQPVGSPLSLECTVEGTSNPNLYWYRQAAGRGLQLLFYSVGIGQISSEVPQNLSASRPQDRQFILSSKKLLLSDSGFYLCASSLDRATGELFFGEGSRLTVL.

The chain couples TRBV19 to TRBJ2-7; D is unclear. V lost 8 bases and J 9 bases, leaving 14 bases between the germline ends. Germline V gene sequence: CDR1 LNHDA, CDR2 SQIVND (reference sequence). CDR3 length: 11 residues. The CDR3 loop reads CASGATSGQYF. As DNA, the CDR3 is TGTGCCAGTGGCGCCACCTCCGGGCAGTACTTC.

This clonotype was found a few times. The CDR3 region is CASSLRGQGSLGVTDTQYF. CDR3 bases: TGCGCCAGCAGCTTGAGGGGACAGGGAAGTTTAGGAGTTACAGATACGCAGTATTTT. The chain carries TRBV5-1 and TRBJ2-3, with 9 bases matching TRBD1. The CDR3 spans 19 residues. Germline assignment: CDR1 SGHRS and CDR2 YFSETQ. V lost 1 base, J lost 3 bases, and 15 bases stayed unmatched.

This clonotype has a handful of counts. The chain is built from TRBV6-1 and TRBJ2-3; D is uncertain. Germline V CDR1 and CDR2: MNHNS, SASEGT. This CDR3 contains 13 residues. Trimming removed 5 bases at V and 10 bases at J, with 16 bases between. Written as DNA, the CDR3 is TGTGCCAGCAGTCCAACGGCTCAGAGGCCGCAGTATTTT. As protein: CASSPTAQRPQYF.

The rearrangement links TRBV6-5 to TRBJ2-5; possibly TRBD2 for D (5 bases). The germline CDR1 and CDR2 sequences are MNHEY and SVGAGI. V was clipped by 8 bases and J by 5 bases, with 33 bases between them. CDR3 length equals 19 residues. CDR3 in amino acids: CASHPSVSSYKSTRETQYF. CDR3 nucleotides: TGTGCCAGCCATCCATCGGTCTCTAGCTATAAAAGTACGAGGGAGACCCAGTACTTC.

The V and J genes are TRBV5-5 and TRBJ2-2, with D hard to call. CDR3 length equals 13 residues. Germline CDR1 reads SGHKS; CDR2 reads YYEKEE (reference sequence). V was cut by 0 bases and J by 6 bases, with 6 bases left in between. The CDR3 loop reads CASSLDWAGELFF. DNA of the CDR3: TGTGCCAGCAGCTTGGATTGGGCCGGGGAGCTGTTTTTT.

The chain employs TRBV24-1 and TRBJ1-3; D uncertain. Germline V gene data show CDR1 as KGHDR and CDR2 as SFDVKD. V lost 4 bases to trimming and J lost 6 bases, with 12 bases between them. This CDR3 region has 14 residues. CDR3 in amino acids: CATSEQGRLNTIYF. As DNA, the CDR3 is TGTGCCACCAGTGAACAAGGACGGTTAAACACCATATATTTT.

The gene calls are TRBV12-3 or TRBV12-4 and TRBJ2-7, with 7 bases fitting TRBD1. This CDR3 contains 12 residues. Unmatched junction bases numbered 6, after V lost 2 bases and J lost 11 bases. The CDR3, as DNA: TGTGCCAGCAGTTTACAGCAGGGGGTGGAGTACTTC. Its protein product is CASSLQQGVEYF.

This clonotype was detected a few times. V and J are TRBV7-9 and TRBJ2-3; D call uncertain. V shed 1 base and J shed 4 bases, with 12 bases lying between them. The germline CDR1 and CDR2 sequences are SEHNR and FQNEAQ (reference sequence). This CDR3 has 15 residues. Here the CDR3 DNA reads TGTGCCAGCAGCTTAGGGGTTAGGGTTGCAGATACGCAGTATTTT. Protein product: CASSLGVRVADTQYF.

Many counts were recorded for this clonotype. The rearrangement links TRBV3-1 to TRBJ1-1; no firm D call. This CDR3 comprises 15 residues. Trimming shortened V by 4 bases and J by 1 base, and 13 bases separated the two germline ends. Germline CDR1 and CDR2: LGHDT and YNNKEL (reference sequence). CDR3 in DNA: TGTGCCAGCAGCCTTTCGGAACTGGCGAACACTGAAGCTTTCTTT. Encoded protein: CASSLSELANTEAFF. Together with reference TRBV3-1 and TRBJ1-1, the CDR3 gives the full variable domain: DTAVSQTPKYLVTQMGNDKSIKCEQNLGHDTMYWYKQDSKKFLKIMFSYNNKELIINETVPNRFSPKSPDKAHLNLHINSLELGDSAVYFCASSLSELANTEAFFGQGTRLTVV.

CDR3 sequence reads: CASSQVGGRAGETQYF. Here the CDR3 DNA reads TGCGCCAGCAGCCAAGTGGGCGGGAGGGCCGGAGAGACCCAGTACTTC. This rearrangement joins TRBV4-1 to TRBJ2-5, with 9 nucleotides matching TRBD2. The CDR3 extends over 16 amino acids. The V gene's germline CDR1 is MGHRA and CDR2 YSYEKL. The ends lost 1 base at V and 4 bases at J; junction bases unmatched: 7.

This clonotype was found a few times. The V and J genes are TRBV5-6 and TRBJ2-2; D uncertain. V lost 5 bases, J lost 6 bases, and 17 bases lay in between. Germline CDR1 reads SGHDT; CDR2 reads YYEEEE. This CDR3 has 15 residues. DNA for the CDR3: TGTGCCAGCAGTCCCAGCCCGACCGTTGCCGGGGAGCTGTTTTTT. It translates to CASSPSPTVAGELFF.

The J gene is TRBJ2-7, the V gene TRBV5-1, with 7 bases matching TRBD2. CDR1 and CDR2 (germline): SGHRS, YFSETQ. After removal of 2 bases from V and 3 bases from J, the junction contained 8 bases not matched to a gene. CDR3 length: 15 residues. The CDR3 bases are TGCGCCAGCAGCTTTACGGGGGAGGGCCTCTACGAGCAGTACTTC. Translating it yields CASSFTGEGLYEQYF.

The chain recombines TRBV5-1 with TRBJ2-7; weak D call: TRBD2 (6 bases). In germline, CDR1 is SGHRS, CDR2 YFSETQ. V lost 3 bases, J lost 1 base, and 14 bases lay in between. The CDR3 spans 15 residues. CDR3 loop: CASSSSAGPSYEQYF. CDR3 in DNA: TGCGCCAGCAGCTCGTCGGCGGGGCCTTCCTACGAGCAGTACTTC.

This clonotype showed up just a few times. The chain is built from TRBV20-1 and TRBJ1-4; D uncertain. In germline, CDR1 is DFQATT, CDR2 SNEGSKA (reference sequence). The V and J ends lost 5 bases and 5 bases respectively, with 12 bases between them. The CDR3 extends over 13 amino acids. CDR3 amino acids: CSARGSPNEKLFF. The CDR3 DNA is TGCAGTGCTCGAGGGTCCCCGAATGAAAAACTGTTTTTT.

This chain uses TRBV9 with TRBJ2-1; weak D call: TRBD2 (6 bases). Germline loops: CDR1 SGDLS, CDR2 YYNGEE. Between the trimmed V and J ends, which lost 0 bases and 6 bases, there was a span of 10 bases. The CDR3 runs to 14 residues. The DNA of the CDR3 is TGTGCCAGCAGCGTAGCGGGAGTAAGCAATGAGCAGTTCTTC. Its translation: CASSVAGVSNEQFF.

This chain joins TRBV4-3 and TRBJ2-1; 14 bases are a match to TRBD2. Trimming removed 4 bases from V and 3 bases from J; junction bases left unmatched: 2. Germline V gene lookup returns CDR1 LGHNA and CDR2 YSLEER. The CDR3 has 16 residues. CDR3: CASSPGTSGSYNEQFF. CDR3 sequence (DNA): TGCGCCAGCAGCCCAGGGACTAGCGGGAGCTACAATGAGCAGTTCTTC.

This chain uses TRBV20-1 with TRBJ2-5; D uncertain. Germline CDR1 reads DFQATT; CDR2 reads SNEGSKA (reference sequence). The CDR3 loop spans 13 amino acids. This CDR3 reads CSARAALRETQYF. CDR3 nucleotides: TGCAGCGCCCGGGCGGCCCTCAGGGAGACCCAGTACTTC.

Regarding this clonotype: This may be a read error, as it is one base from a much larger clone. This chain uses TRBV6-2 or TRBV6-3 with TRBJ2-1; D gene unclear. V was pared by 3 bases and J by 14 bases, with 11 bases between. The V gene's germline CDR1 is MNHEY and CDR2 SVGEGT. The CDR3 length is 11 residues. This chain's CDR3 is CASSYFLEKFF. The CDR3 region has the DNA TGTGCCAGCAGTTATTTTCTAGAGAAGTTCTTC.